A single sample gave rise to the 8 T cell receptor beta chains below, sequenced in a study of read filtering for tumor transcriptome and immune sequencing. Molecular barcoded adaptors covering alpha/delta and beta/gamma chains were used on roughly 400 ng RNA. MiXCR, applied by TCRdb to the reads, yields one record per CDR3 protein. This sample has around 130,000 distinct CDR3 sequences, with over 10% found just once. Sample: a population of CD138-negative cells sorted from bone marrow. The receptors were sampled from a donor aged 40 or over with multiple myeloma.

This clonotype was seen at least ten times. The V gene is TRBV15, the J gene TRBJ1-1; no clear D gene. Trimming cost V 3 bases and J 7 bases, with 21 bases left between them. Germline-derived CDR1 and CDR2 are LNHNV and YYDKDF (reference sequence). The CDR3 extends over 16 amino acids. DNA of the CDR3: TGTGCCACCAGCAGTCCACCACTCCGCTCTGCGGTTGAAGCTTTCTTT. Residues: CATSSPPLRSAVEAFF.

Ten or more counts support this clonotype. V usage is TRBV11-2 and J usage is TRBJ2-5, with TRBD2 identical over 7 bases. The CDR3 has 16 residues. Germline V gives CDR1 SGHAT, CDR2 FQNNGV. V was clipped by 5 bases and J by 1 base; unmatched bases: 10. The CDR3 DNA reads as TGTGCCAGCAGCCCCTTGAGGGGAGGGGCCCAAGAGACCCAGTACTTC. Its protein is CASSPLRGGAQETQYF.

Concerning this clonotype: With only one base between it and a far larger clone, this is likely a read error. The CDR3 protein is CASSYGRGPGNGQFF. The CDR3 DNA follows: TGTGCCAGCAGTTACGGCAGGGGGCCTGGAAATGGGCAGTTCTTC. The chain is built from TRBV6-6 and TRBJ2-1, with 8 nucleotides matching TRBD1. This CDR3 is built from 15 residues. The germline V gene encodes CDR1 MNHNY and CDR2 SVGAGI (reference sequence).

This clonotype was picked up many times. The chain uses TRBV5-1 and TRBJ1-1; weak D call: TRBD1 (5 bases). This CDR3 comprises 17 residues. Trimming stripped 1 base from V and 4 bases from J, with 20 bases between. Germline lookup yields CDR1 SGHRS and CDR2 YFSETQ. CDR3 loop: CASSLRQRIARGTEAFF. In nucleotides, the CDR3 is TGCGCCAGCAGCTTGCGACAGCGGATAGCGAGGGGCACTGAAGCTTTCTTT.

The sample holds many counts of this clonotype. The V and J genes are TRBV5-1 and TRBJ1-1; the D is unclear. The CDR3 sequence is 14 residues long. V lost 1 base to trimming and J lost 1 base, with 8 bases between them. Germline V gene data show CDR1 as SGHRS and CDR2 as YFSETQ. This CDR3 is CASSLIGRNTEAFF. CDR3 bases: TGCGCCAGCAGCTTGATCGGGAGGAACACTGAAGCTTTCTTT.

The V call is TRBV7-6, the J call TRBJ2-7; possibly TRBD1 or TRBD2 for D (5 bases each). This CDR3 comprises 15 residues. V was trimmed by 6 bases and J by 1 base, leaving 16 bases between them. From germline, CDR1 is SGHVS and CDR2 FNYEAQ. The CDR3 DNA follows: TGTGCCAGCAGAGGGACCGAGCCAAATTCCTACGAGCAGTACTTC. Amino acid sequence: CASRGTEPNSYEQYF.

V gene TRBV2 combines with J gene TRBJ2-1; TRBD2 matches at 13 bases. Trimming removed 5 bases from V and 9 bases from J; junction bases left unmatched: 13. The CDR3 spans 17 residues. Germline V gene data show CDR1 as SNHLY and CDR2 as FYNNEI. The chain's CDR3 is CASSWGPGLAGIIEQFF. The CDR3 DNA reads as TGTGCCAGCAGTTGGGGTCCGGGACTAGCGGGAATAATTGAGCAGTTCTTC. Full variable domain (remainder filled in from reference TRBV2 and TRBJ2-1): EPEVTQTPSHQVTQMGQEVILRCVPISNHLYFYWYRQILGQKVEFLVSFYNNEISEKSEIFDDQFSVERPDGSNFTLKIRSTKLEDSAMYFCASSWGPGLAGIIEQFFGPGTRLTVL.

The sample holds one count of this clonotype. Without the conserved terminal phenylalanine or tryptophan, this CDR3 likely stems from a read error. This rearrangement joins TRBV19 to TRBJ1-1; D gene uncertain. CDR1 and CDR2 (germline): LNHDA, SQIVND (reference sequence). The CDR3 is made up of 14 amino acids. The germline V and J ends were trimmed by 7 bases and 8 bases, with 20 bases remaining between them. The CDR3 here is CASINPGTAYEAFY. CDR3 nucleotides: TGTGCCAGTATTAACCCCGGCACAGCCTACGAAGCTTTCTAT.